This T cell receptor (beta chain) was found in a study of shared clonotypes between healthy human individuals. Study results and caveats: Clonotype sharing levels among donors were expected to vary with sequencing depth.

All donors were healthy HIV-negative adults lacking recent acute infections or vaccinations. Regarding this clone: Its antigen is not known.

Splitting of each subset's genomic DNA was done evenly across several immunoSEQ plates. The method was immunoSEQ multiplex PCR; TCRdb's version includes in-frame clones alone and lacks a portion of them. The sample holds about 480,000 clones, 60% to 85% seen once. This CDR3 comprises 14 residues. Trimming took off 1 base at V and 4 bases at J, with 7 bases between the two ends. Germline loops: CDR1 LNHNV, CDR2 YYDKDF (reference sequence). J is TRBJ1-4 and V is TRBV15; D is possibly TRBD1 (5 bases). The sequenced material came from PBMCs. The TCR was taken from a woman between 40 and 50 years old in good health. Some clones in this sample may be carry-over from other donors' samples. As DNA, the CDR3 is TGTGCCACCAGCAGAGGGGGGGATAATGAAAAACTGTTTTTT. Translated, it gives CATSRGGDNEKLFF. The variable domain in full, with the rest retrieved from reference TRBV15 and TRBJ1-4, is DAMVIQNPRYQVTQFGKPVTLSCSQTLNHNVMYWYQQKSSQAPKLLFHYYDKDFNNEADTPDNFQSRRPNTSFCFLDIRSPGLGDTAMYLCATSRGGDNEKLFFGSGTQLSVL.